Below, 19 T cell receptor beta chains from the same sample are listed, as sequenced in a study of CD4 T cells in relation to SARS-CoV-2 and coronaviruses. Generated by immunoSEQ multiplex PCR, the TCRdb table keeps only in-frame clones and is missing some. The sample carries just under 65,000 clones, about 95% recorded once. The unexposed donors gave CD4+ T cells in about 2010-2019, prior to COVID-19. The source material was naive CD4+ T cells from PBMCs. Noted subset: naive CD4+ T cells isolated by negative enrichment. The source of these receptors is a human donor in good health.

The chain has TRBV7-2 and TRBJ2-1; 13 nucleotides line up with TRBD2. Germline trimming cut 4 bases from V and 7 bases from J; bases unmatched to any gene: 4. CDR1 and CDR2 (germline): SGHTA, FQGNSA. This CDR3 is built from 15 residues. The CDR3 coding sequence is TGTGCCAGCAGCTCCACTAGCGGGAGGGGTAATGAGCAGTTCTTC. This encodes CASSSTSGRGNEQFF.

The chain couples TRBV6-5 to TRBJ2-1; D unclear. Germline lookup yields CDR1 MNHEY and CDR2 SVGAGI. This CDR3 has 15 residues. The V end lost 0 bases, the J end lost 9 bases, and 15 bases lay between the germline ends. CDR3 nucleotide sequence: TGTGCCAGCAGTTACTCGATTTCATACGGTAGTGAGCAGTTCTTC. Amino acid sequence: CASSYSISYGSEQFF.

The chain has TRBV12-1 and TRBJ1-5; the table's D call of TRBD1 was not tested on the DNA. TRBV12-1 is marked as a pseudogene. The length of the CDR3 is 18 residues. The CDR3, as DNA: TGTGCCAGCAGCTCCCCCCGACGGGGACAGACTAGCAATCAGCCCCAGCATTTT. Its translation: CASSSPRRGQTSNQPQHF.

The table lists this clone with a count of one. This chain joins TRBV28 and TRBJ1-5, with 10 bases identical to TRBD1. Trimming at V came to 0 bases and at J to 7 bases, leaving 6 bases not matched to a gene. The CDR3 length is 16 residues. Germline CDR1 MDHEN, CDR2 SYDVKM. The CDR3 DNA reads TGTGCCAGCAGTTTATGGGACAGGGGGTCAAGGCAGCCCCAGCATTTT. Protein: CASSLWDRGSRQPQHF.

V usage is TRBV6-2 or TRBV6-3 and J usage is TRBJ2-1; no reliable D call. Germline lookup yields CDR1 MNHEY and CDR2 SVGEGT. The length of the CDR3 is 14 residues. Trimming took 2 bases from V and 1 from J, leaving 6 bases between them. The CDR3 region is CASSYALSYNEQFF. CDR3 bases: TGTGCCAGCAGTTACGCGCTTTCCTACAATGAGCAGTTCTTC.

The V gene is TRBV5-1, the J gene TRBJ2-3; TRBD1 matches 9 bases. Trimming took 3 bases from V and 0 from J; bases not matched to a gene: 5. This CDR3 has 16 amino acids. Germline CDR1 reads SGHRS; CDR2 reads YFSETQ. CDR3 sequence: CASSSGTGPSTDTQYF. The DNA for the CDR3 is TGCGCCAGCAGCTCCGGGACAGGGCCGAGCACAGATACGCAGTATTTT.

In DNA, the CDR3 is TGTGCCAGCAGCCCGGCGGGTGGTCTTCCCTACGAGCAGTACTTC. Translation gives CASSPAGGLPYEQYF. The chain is built from TRBV7-2 and TRBJ2-7; tentative D call: TRBD2 (5 bases). The CDR3 runs to 15 residues. V was trimmed by 5 bases and J by 2 bases, leaving 16 bases between them. Per the germline V gene, CDR1 is SGHTA and CDR2 is FQGNSA.

CDR3 protein: CASSPLAGTGKDTQYF. In DNA form, the CDR3 reads TGTGCCAGCTCACCACTTGCGGGGACCGGTAAAGATACGCAGTATTTT. V usage is TRBV18 and J usage is TRBJ2-3; possible D gene TRBD2, 6 bases. Per germline, CDR1 KGHSH and CDR2 LQKENI. Trimming left V 1 base short and J 5 bases short, with 16 bases between. CDR3 length: 16 amino acids.

This rearrangement joins TRBV5-1 to TRBJ1-4, with D tentatively TRBD1 (6 bases). The CDR3 totals 14 residues. V was clipped by 3 bases and J by 4 bases, with 10 bases between them. Germline values: CDR1 SGHRS, CDR2 YFSETQ. In DNA, the CDR3 is TGCGCCAGCAGCTCCGGCAGGGGTAATGAAAAACTGTTTTTT. Encoded protein: CASSSGRGNEKLFF.

The CDR3 nucleotides are TGTGCCAGCAGCCGGGCAGGAATGAACACCGGGGAGCTGTTTTTT. Translated, it gives CASSRAGMNTGELFF. The chain has TRBV14 and TRBJ2-2, with unresolved D. V was pared by 4 bases and J by 1 base, with 10 bases between. The CDR3 has 15 amino acids. CDR1 and CDR2 from the germline V gene are SGHDN and FVKESK.

This sequence joins TRBV28 and TRBJ2-2; the match to TRBD2 covers 7 bases. Germline assignment: CDR1 MDHEN and CDR2 SYDVKM. The CDR3 runs 18 residues. J was trimmed by 0 bases and V by 6 bases; bases with no gene match: 13. CDR3 nucleotides: TGTGCCAGCAGGGGGGAGGGCCGAAGCATCTCGAACACCGGGGAGCTGTTTTTT. Its protein product is CASRGEGRSISNTGELFF.

The rearrangement joins TRBV6-5 to TRBJ1-1; perhaps TRBD1 as D (6 bases). The CDR3 covers 10 residues. Germline V lookup: CDR1 MNHEY, CDR2 SVGAGI. With 8 bases removed from V and 7 bases from J, the gap between germline ends came to 8 bases. The CDR3 DNA sequence: TGTGCCAGCGGGACACGTGAAGCTTTCTTT. This encodes CASGTREAFF.

The rearrangement uses TRBV19 and TRBJ1-1; 9 bases match TRBD1. Germline-derived CDR1 and CDR2 are LNHDA and SQIVND (reference sequence). The CDR3 contains 20 residues. The junction had 20 bases not matched to a gene; V was cut back by 5 bases and J by 1 base. CDR3 sequence reads: CASSPLGYRDRAGSNTEAFF. The DNA of the CDR3 is TGTGCCAGTAGTCCACTCGGCTACCGGGACAGGGCGGGGTCGAACACTGAAGCTTTCTTT.

J is TRBJ1-1 and V is TRBV19; D is unclear. The germline V and J ends were trimmed by 3 bases and 3 bases, with 17 bases remaining between them. This CDR3 contains 16 residues. Germline lookup yields CDR1 LNHDA and CDR2 SQIVND (reference sequence). The CDR3 nucleotides read TGTGCCAGTAGTATCGGCGGAGGTACAGCAGACACTGAAGCTTTCTTT. It yields the protein CASSIGGGTADTEAFF.

DNA for the CDR3: TGTGCCAGCCGATCGGGACAGGGCGCCTATAATTCACCCCTCCACTTT. Its translation: CASRSGQGAYNSPLHF. This chain links TRBV5-6 with TRBJ1-6, with TRBD1 matching over 9 bases. The CDR3 runs to 16 residues. Losses at the gene ends were 7 bases for V and 2 bases for J; bases not matched to a gene: 7. Germline-derived CDR1 and CDR2 are SGHDT and YYEEEE.

J is TRBJ2-3 and V is TRBV28; D not certain. V was shortened by 7 bases and J by 6 bases, with 8 bases between the two germline ends. CDR3 length: 11 amino acids. The germline gives CDR1 MDHEN, CDR2 SYDVKM. The CDR3 spells CASKFGDTQYF. CDR3 nucleotides: TGTGCCAGCAAATTCGGGGATACGCAGTATTTT.

The chain has TRBV4-1 and TRBJ2-7; tentatively, D is TRBD2 (5 bases). This CDR3 is built from 17 residues. The V and J ends lost 2 bases and 0 bases respectively, with 17 bases between them. Germline CDR1 reads MGHRA; CDR2 reads YSYEKL. The CDR3 nucleotides read TGCGCCAGCAGCCAAAGCGGACGAGGCGAAAGCTCCTACGAGCAGTACTTC. It encodes CASSQSGRGESSYEQYF.

V and J are TRBV7-9 and TRBJ1-5; D is undetermined. CDR1 SEHNR and CDR2 FQNEAQ come from the germline V gene (reference sequence). This CDR3 has 15 amino acids. V lost 3 bases to trimming and J lost 1 base, with 10 bases between them. The CDR3 reads CASSLEDGSNQPQHF. The CDR3 nucleotides are TGTGCCAGCAGCTTGGAGGACGGGAGCAATCAGCCCCAGCATTTT.

The chain links TRBV28 to TRBJ2-2; D unclear. The CDR3 contains 12 residues. CDR1 and CDR2 from the germline V gene are MDHEN and SYDVKM. Trimming stripped 1 base from V and 10 bases from J, with 7 bases between. CDR3 loop: CASSLLSQELFF. CDR3 nucleotides: TGTGCCAGCAGTTTATTGTCACAGGAGCTGTTTTTT.